Below are 32 T cell receptor beta chains sequenced from a single sample in a study of blood T cell repertoires in COVID-19. Using immunoSEQ multiplex PCR, the repertoire was profiled, and TCRdb retains in-frame clones only, with some absent. The table records some 180,000 clones, 88% of them present only once. The sequencing sample was made of peripheral blood. The receptors come from a man aged 45-60 years who had recovered from COVID-19.

The genes are TRBV28 and TRBJ2-3; 8 bases match TRBD1. This CDR3 has 15 residues. V was clipped by 5 bases and J by 1 base; unmatched bases: 5. CDR1 is MDHEN, CDR2 SYDVKM, per germline. As DNA, the CDR3 is TGTGCCAGCAGTCAAATACAGGGGGGCACAGATACGCAGTATTTT. It codes for CASSQIQGGTDTQYF.

The chain joins TRBV6-5 to TRBJ2-1, with 8 bases that match TRBD2. The ends lost 7 bases at V and 6 bases at J; junction bases unmatched: 8. There are 14 residues in the CDR3. Per the germline V gene, CDR1 is MNHEY and CDR2 is SVGAGI. CDR3 residues: CASTGGGRGNEQFF. The CDR3 bases are TGTGCCAGCACTGGCGGGGGGCGGGGCAATGAGCAGTTCTTC.

The V call is TRBV5-8, the J call TRBJ2-3, with 10 bases matching TRBD1. The germline CDR1 and CDR2 sequences are SGHTS and YDEGEE. This CDR3 contains 17 residues. The V segment lost 4 bases and the J segment 0 bases; nucleotides outside the gene matches: 8. CDR3 DNA sequence: TGTGCCAGCAGCCCGGGACAGGGGAATCCTAGCACAGATACGCAGTATTTT. Its translation: CASSPGQGNPSTDTQYF.

J is TRBJ2-5 and V is TRBV7-7, with D possibly being TRBD2 (7 bases). The V and J ends lost 5 bases and 4 bases respectively, with 20 bases between them. The CDR3 runs to 16 residues. CDR1 and CDR2 (germline): SSHAT, FNYEAQ (reference sequence). DNA for the CDR3: TGTGCCAGCAGCCCCAGAGGCGGGGGCGGGGGAGAGACCCAGTACTTC. Translating it yields CASSPRGGGGGETQYF.

V and J are TRBV4-3 and TRBJ2-1, with D perhaps matching TRBD2 (5 bases). The V gene lost 0 bases and the J gene lost 4 bases, with 10 bases spanning the gap. Germline CDR1 LGHNA, CDR2 YSLEER. The CDR3 covers 15 residues. Here the CDR3 DNA reads TGCGCCAGCAGCCAAGACCGGGGAAGGTACAATGAGCAGTTCTTC. This encodes CASSQDRGRYNEQFF.

This clone was counted only a few times. The chain is built from TRBV28 and TRBJ2-7; possibly TRBD1 for D (5 bases). Germline V CDR1 and CDR2: MDHEN, SYDVKM. The CDR3 is 14 residues long. Trimming pared 2 bases from V and 2 bases from J, leaving 10 bases between. CDR3 amino acids: CASSLGQGPYEQYF. The CDR3 nucleotides read TGTGCCAGCAGTTTAGGGCAGGGTCCCTACGAGCAGTACTTC.

Comment on this clone: Other DNA variants within this sample encode the same CDR3. The J gene is TRBJ2-7, the V gene TRBV27, with D tentatively TRBD2 (5 bases). The CDR3 totals 12 residues. V was shortened by 6 bases and J by 3 bases, with 9 bases between the two germline ends. CDR1 is MNHEY and CDR2 is SMNVEV in the germline V gene (reference sequence). CDR3 sequence reads: CASSHRGYEQYF. The CDR3 DNA is TGTGCCAGCAGCCACCGGGGCTACGAGCAGTACTTC.

The chain is built from TRBV6-2 or TRBV6-3 and TRBJ2-3; no definite D call. Germline V gene lookup returns CDR1 MNHEY and CDR2 SVGEGT. The CDR3 has 14 residues. The V end lost 2 bases, the J end lost 2 bases, and 8 bases lay between the germline ends. The CDR3 region is CASSYGQVTDTQYF. CDR3 DNA sequence: TGTGCCAGCAGTTACGGGCAGGTCACAGATACGCAGTATTTT.

The chain employs TRBV5-1 and TRBJ2-5; 10 nucleotides agree with TRBD2. Germline V gene sequence: CDR1 SGHRS, CDR2 YFSETQ. Unmatched junction bases numbered 5, after V lost 5 bases and J lost 1 base. CDR3 length equals 15 residues. Written as DNA, the CDR3 is TGCGCCAGCAGTAGAAGCGGGAGGGGCCAAGAGACCCAGTACTTC. It codes for CASSRSGRGQETQYF.

This clone was seen just once. An end of the junction does not agree with germline; a read error may underlie this. The chain is built from TRBV18 and TRBJ1-2; tentatively, D is TRBD1 (6 bases). Germline V gene lookup returns CDR1 KGHSH and CDR2 LQKENI. This CDR3 has 14 amino acids. CDR3 amino acids: CASSLRRDNYGYTF. The CDR3 nucleotides read TGTGCCAGCTCATTGCGACGGGACAACTACGGCTACACCTTC.

V gene TRBV18 combines with J gene TRBJ1-4; maybe TRBD1 (5 bases). This CDR3 is 14 amino acids long. V dropped 1 base and J dropped 4 bases, with 7 bases sitting between them. In germline, CDR1 is KGHSH, CDR2 LQKENI. CDR3 in amino acids: CASSPQGLNEKLFF. For the CDR3, the DNA is TGTGCCAGCTCACCACAGGGGCTTAATGAAAAACTGTTTTTT.

The rearrangement joins TRBV7-2 to TRBJ2-2; 9 bases are shared with TRBD2. The J segment lost 6 bases and the V segment lost 6 bases, leaving 17 bases of the junction unmatched. This CDR3 spans 18 amino acids. The germline gives CDR1 SGHTA, CDR2 FQGNSA. The chain's CDR3 is CASSKIQAGGGLAGELFF. The CDR3 DNA sequence: TGTGCCAGCAGTAAAATTCAAGCGGGAGGAGGGTTAGCCGGGGAGCTGTTTTTT.

The CDR3 spells CASSDGYQPQHF. The CDR3, as DNA: TGCGCCAGCAGTGACGGTTATCAGCCCCAGCATTTT. The V gene is TRBV10-1, the J gene TRBJ1-5; D gene unclear. V lost 3 bases and J lost 5, with 5 bases in between. Germline CDR1 reads WNHNN; CDR2 reads SYGVQD (reference sequence). The CDR3 has 12 residues.

The J gene is TRBJ2-1, the V gene TRBV7-2; 7 nucleotides align to TRBD1. Per the germline V gene, CDR1 is SGHTA and CDR2 is FQGNSA. This CDR3 is built from 15 residues. V shed 1 base, J shed 1 base, and the junction held 1 base outside the gene matches. Here the CDR3 DNA reads TGTGCCAGCAGCTTAGGACAGGGTTCCTACAATGAGCAGTTCTTC. Translating gives CASSLGQGSYNEQFF.

The J gene is TRBJ2-6, the V gene TRBV7-8; the D gene is possibly TRBD2 (6 bases). CDR3 length: 19 residues. Germline lookup yields CDR1 SGHVS and CDR2 FQNEAQ. The ends were cut back, 4 bases at V and 0 bases at J, with 19 bases in the middle. The CDR3 nucleotides are TGTGCCAGCAGCTCCCTGCCTCTAGCGTCTCCCTCTGGGGCCAACGTCCTGACTTTC. Encoded protein: CASSSLPLASPSGANVLTF.

V usage is TRBV7-2 and J usage is TRBJ1-1; D unresolved. This CDR3 comprises 16 residues. Trimming removed 1 base from V and 0 bases from J, with 12 bases in between. The germline gives CDR1 SGHTA, CDR2 FQGNSA. This CDR3 reads CASSLVAGSMNTEAFF. The CDR3 DNA reads TGTGCCAGCAGCTTAGTGGCGGGAAGCATGAACACTGAAGCTTTCTTT.

J is TRBJ2-2 and V is TRBV21-1; the table calls TRBD1, which could not be checked here. TRBV21-1 is termed a pseudogene. This CDR3 has 15 amino acids. CDR3 loop: CASTLQGVITGELFF. The DNA of the CDR3 is TGTGCCAGCACCTTGCAGGGCGTGATAACCGGGGAGCTGTTTTTT.

V is TRBV7-2 and J is TRBJ1-2; TRBD1 is a possible D gene (5 bases). This CDR3 is 14 amino acids long. The germline V and J ends were trimmed by 3 bases and 5 bases, with 13 bases remaining between them. The V gene's germline CDR1 is SGHTA and CDR2 FQGNSA. CDR3 bases: TGTGCCAGCAGCTTGAGCGACAGCTTATATGGCTACACCTTC. Translating it yields CASSLSDSLYGYTF.

A remark on this clone: At the DNA level, this CDR3 is encoded by other sequences in the same sample as well. The chain employs TRBV5-1 and TRBJ1-2; a weak D match, TRBD1 (5 bases). Trimming pared 4 bases from V and 5 bases from J, leaving 21 bases between. CDR3 size: 16 residues. Germline CDR1 SGHRS, CDR2 YFSETQ. CDR3 nucleotide sequence: TGCGCCAGCAGCATGGGACGGGGGATTAGCGGATATGGCTACACCTTC. Its translation is CASSMGRGISGYGYTF.

The chain combines TRBV9 with TRBJ2-1; 9 bases map to TRBD2. The germline V gene encodes CDR1 SGDLS and CDR2 YYNGEE. J was trimmed by 5 bases and V by 3 bases; bases with no gene match: 6. This CDR3 spans 15 amino acids. CDR3 nucleotides: TGTGCCAGCAGCGCCGCTAGCGGGGAAAACAATGAGCAGTTCTTC. The encoded protein is CASSAASGENNEQFF.

DNA for the CDR3: TGTGCCAGTAGAGAGCAGGCGGGGGGGCTATATACGCAGTATTTT. Its translation: CASREQAGGLYTQYF. This chain joins TRBV19 and TRBJ2-3, with 9 bases identical to TRBD2. After removal of 6 bases from V and 7 bases from J, the junction contained 11 bases not matched to a gene. The CDR3 totals 15 residues. Germline V gene data show CDR1 as LNHDA and CDR2 as SQIVND (reference sequence).

This clone occurred once. The J gene is TRBJ2-2, the V gene TRBV19; TRBD1 matches at 9 bases. The V segment lost 4 bases and the J segment 7 bases; nucleotides outside the gene matches: 7. Germline CDR1 reads LNHDA; CDR2 reads SQIVND (reference sequence). CDR3 length: 15 amino acids. The CDR3 reads CASSTHGTGRGELFF. The CDR3, as DNA: TGTGCCAGTAGTACCCACGGGACAGGGCGCGGGGAGCTGTTTTTT.

This chain links TRBV7-8 with TRBJ2-1, with 12 nucleotides matching TRBD2. The V gene's germline CDR1 is SGHVS and CDR2 FQNEAQ. The CDR3 runs to 19 residues. The V segment lost 5 bases and the J segment 0 bases; nucleotides outside the gene matches: 11. The CDR3 DNA reads TGTGCCAGCAGCCCACAGGGATCACTAGCGGGAGGCTCCTACAATGAGCAGTTCTTC. This encodes CASSPQGSLAGGSYNEQFF. Full variable domain (rest looked up from reference TRBV7-8 and TRBJ2-1): GAGVSQSPRYKVAKRGQDVALRCDPISGHVSLFWYQQALGQGPEFLTYFQNEAQLDKSGLPSDRFFAERPEGSVSTLKIQRTQQEDSAVYLCASSPQGSLAGGSYNEQFFGPGTRLTVL.

The chain is built from TRBV6-2 or TRBV6-3 and TRBJ2-5; the match to TRBD1 covers 8 bases. The CDR3 runs to 14 residues. V dropped 2 bases and J dropped 5; count of bases not matched to a gene: 4. The germline V gene has CDR1 MNHEY and CDR2 SVGEGT. The CDR3 nucleotides read TGTGCCAGCAGTTACACAGGGGGAGTTGAGACCCAGTACTTC. Protein: CASSYTGGVETQYF.

Only one count was recorded for this clone. The chain links TRBV27 to TRBJ1-3, with D possibly matching TRBD1 (5 bases). Per the germline V gene, CDR1 is MNHEY and CDR2 is SMNVEV (reference sequence). This CDR3 has 16 residues. Trimming took off 2 bases at V and 0 bases at J, with 11 bases between the two ends. CDR3 sequence: CASSLGALSSGNTIYF. The CDR3 coding sequence is TGTGCCAGCAGTTTAGGGGCATTAAGCTCTGGAAACACCATATATTTT.

The chain is built from TRBV2 and TRBJ2-3; D perhaps matches TRBD1 (6 bases). V dropped 4 bases and J dropped 0 bases, with 14 bases sitting between them. The germline gives CDR1 SNHLY, CDR2 FYNNEI. This CDR3 comprises 16 residues. CDR3 coding DNA: TGTGCCAGCAGTGTACAGGGCCATACTAGCACAGATACGCAGTATTTT. It specifies CASSVQGHTSTDTQYF.

The gene calls are TRBV19 and TRBJ2-7, with 8 bases matching TRBD2. Germline-derived CDR1 and CDR2 are LNHDA and SQIVND (reference sequence). Unmatched junction bases numbered 11, after V lost 6 bases and J lost 1 base. This CDR3 is 16 amino acids long. CDR3 protein: CASSGSGMVTSYEQYF. CDR3 nucleotide sequence: TGTGCCAGTAGCGGTAGCGGGATGGTCACGTCCTACGAGCAGTACTTC.

This rearrangement joins TRBV4-1 to TRBJ2-2, with 11 bases identical to TRBD2. Trimming took 1 base from V and 0 from J; bases not matched to a gene: 1. Looked up from germline, CDR1 is MGHRA and CDR2 is YSYEKL. CDR3 length: 17 amino acids. In DNA, the CDR3 is TGCGCCAGCAGCCAAGGTAGCGGGAGGGCGAACACCGGGGAGCTGTTTTTT. Encoded protein: CASSQGSGRANTGELFF.

This clone was seen a few times. The chain joins TRBV30 to TRBJ1-2; no reliable D call. The CDR3 contains 11 residues. Between the trimmed V and J ends, which lost 1 base and 8 bases, there was a span of 8 bases. The germline V gene encodes CDR1 GTSNPN and CDR2 SVGIG (reference sequence). CDR3 sequence: CAWSGASGYTF. CDR3 in DNA: TGTGCCTGGAGTGGCGCTTCGGGCTACACCTTC.

The chain uses TRBV9 and TRBJ2-7; D is perhaps TRBD1 (6 bases). Germline-derived CDR1 and CDR2 are SGDLS and YYNGEE. The CDR3 sequence is 14 residues long. With 4 bases removed from V and 4 bases from J, the gap between germline ends came to 15 bases. The CDR3 DNA follows: TGTGCCAGCAGCTCAACCGGGACATCTTACGAGCAGTACTTC. Its translation is CASSSTGTSYEQYF. The full variable domain, its missing parts supplied by reference TRBV9 and TRBJ2-7, is DSGVTQTPKHLITATGQRVTLRCSPRSGDLSVYWYQQSLDQGLQFLIQYYNGEERAKGNILERFSAQQFPDLHSELNLSSLELGDSALYFCASSSTGTSYEQYFGPGTRLTVT.

DNA for the CDR3: TGTGCCAGCAGTGGTTCGGGAGGGGCCTACGAGCAGTACTTC. Amino acids: CASSGSGGAYEQYF. V is TRBV2 and J is TRBJ2-7; the match to TRBD2 covers 8 bases. The CDR3 has 14 residues. The V segment lost 4 bases and the J segment 2 bases; nucleotides outside the gene matches: 4. Looked up from germline, CDR1 is SNHLY and CDR2 is FYNNEI.

The V and J genes are TRBV6-5 and TRBJ2-1; no clear D. Germline CDR1 and CDR2: MNHEY and SVGAGI. This CDR3 contains 15 residues. Deletions cut 2 bases from V and 0 bases from J, with 8 bases between. For the CDR3, the DNA is TGTGCCAGCAGTTACGACTCCAGCTCCTACAATGAGCAGTTCTTC. It codes for CASSYDSSSYNEQFF.